These 25 T cell receptor beta chains were all obtained from the same sample, sequenced in a study of a mutant IDH1 vaccine in newly diagnosed glioma. Their target antigens are unknown. The time point: week 35, safety follow-up. The study gave 300 ug of mutant IDH1 20-mer peptide per vaccine dose, with topical imiquimod. Profiled with immunoSEQ multiplex PCR; TCRdb holds only in-frame clones, not every one. Altogether roughly 40,000 clones are present, about 83% being singletons, with the ten largest covering 4% to 5.5%. Sequences were derived from PBMCs, sampled from a glioma patient whose treatment included an IDH1 peptide vaccine. Receptors were obtained from a woman aged 50 to 60 with glioma.

The chain couples TRBV6-5 to TRBJ1-1; unclear D gene. Per germline, CDR1 MNHEY and CDR2 SVGAGI. V lost 6 bases and J lost 4, with 9 bases in between. The CDR3 sequence is 12 residues long. CDR3 in DNA: TGTGCCAGCAGGCCAGATTCCACTGAAGCTTTCTTT. Amino acids: CASRPDSTEAFF.

The J gene is TRBJ1-2, the V gene TRBV11-2, with D possibly matching TRBD1 (5 bases). Deletions cut 8 bases from V and 2 bases from J, with 12 bases between. Germline V gives CDR1 SGHAT, CDR2 FQNNGV. This CDR3 comprises 13 residues. Here the CDR3 reads CASRGPTNYGYTF. The CDR3 region has the DNA TGTGCCAGCCGGGGACCTACCAACTATGGCTACACCTTC.

This clone has only one observation. This chain connects TRBV27 to TRBJ1-4; D call uncertain. Between the trimmed V and J ends, which lost 2 bases and 7 bases, there was a span of 11 bases. The CDR3 consists of 14 residues. From germline, CDR1 is MNHEY and CDR2 SMNVEV (reference sequence). The CDR3 DNA reads as TGTGCCAGCAGTTTAGGAAGGTGGAGTGAAAAACTGTTTTTT. This translates into CASSLGRWSEKLFF. Using reference TRBV27 and TRBJ1-4 for the parts outside the CDR3, the full variable domain is EAQVTQNPRYLITVTGKKLTVTCSQNMNHEYMSWYRQDPGLGLRQIYYSMNVEVTDKGDVPEGYKVSRKEKRNFPLILESPSPNQTSLYFCASSLGRWSEKLFFGSGTQLSVL.

The chain recombines TRBV30 with TRBJ2-7, with 11 bases aligning to TRBD1. CDR3 length equals 14 residues. With 2 bases clipped from V and 8 bases from J, the junction kept 8 bases outside the gene matches. The germline gives CDR1 GTSNPN, CDR2 SVGIG (reference sequence). CDR3 bases: TGTGCCTGGAGTTCGGACAGGGGGCTTTCCCAGCAGTACTTC. This gives the protein CAWSSDRGLSQQYF.

J is TRBJ2-7 and V is TRBV7-6, with 7 bases fitting TRBD1. The germline V gene encodes CDR1 SGHVS and CDR2 FNYEAQ. J was trimmed by 3 bases and V by 4 bases; bases with no gene match: 9. CDR3 length: 15 amino acids. The CDR3 DNA follows: TGTGCCAGCAGCTCCAGCCGGGACAGAGGCTACGAGCAGTACTTC. It encodes CASSSSRDRGYEQYF.

The rearrangement joins TRBV18 to TRBJ2-1, with 9 bases aligning to TRBD1. Germline V gene data show CDR1 as KGHSH and CDR2 as LQKENI. V trimming: 3 bases; J trimming: 10 bases; junction bases outside the gene matches: 7. The CDR3 runs to 14 residues. The DNA of the CDR3 is TGTGCCAGCTCACCCGGGACAGGGTTTCGGGAGCAGTTCTTC. This gives the protein CASSPGTGFREQFF.

This rearrangement joins TRBV5-6 to TRBJ2-7; a weak D match, TRBD2 (6 bases). The germline V and J ends were trimmed by 4 bases and 0 bases, with 11 bases remaining between them. This CDR3 spans 14 amino acids. CDR1 and CDR2 (germline): SGHDT, YYEEEE. The CDR3 DNA follows: TGTGCCAGCAGCCGGGGGTCTTACTCCTACGAGCAGTACTTC. Translated, it gives CASSRGSYSYEQYF. Full variable domain (remainder filled in from reference TRBV5-6 and TRBJ2-7): DAGVTQSPTHLIKTRGQQVTLRCSPKSGHDTVSWYQQALGQGPQFIFQYYEEEERQRGNFPDRFSGHQFPNYSSELNVNALLLGDSALYLCASSRGSYSYEQYFGPGTRLTVT.

The chain couples TRBV18 to TRBJ1-1; TRBD1 aligns across 12 bases. V trimming: 6 bases; J trimming: 6 bases; junction bases outside the gene matches: 8. The CDR3 extends over 15 amino acids. Germline loops: CDR1 KGHSH, CDR2 LQKENI. CDR3 amino acids: CASSPGQGAFAEAFF. The CDR3, as DNA: TGTGCCAGCTCCCCGGGACAGGGGGCATTCGCTGAAGCTTTCTTT.

The gene calls are TRBV2 and TRBJ1-1; D perhaps matches TRBD1 (6 bases). Germline V gene lookup returns CDR1 SNHLY and CDR2 FYNNEI. The CDR3 runs to 11 residues. Trimming cost V 7 bases and J 5 bases, with 8 bases left between them. In DNA form, the CDR3 reads TGTGCCAGCATCACAGGGACTGAAGCTTTCTTT. This translates into CASITGTEAFF.

This chain uses TRBV28 with TRBJ2-7, with 8 bases lining up with TRBD1. This CDR3 contains 14 residues. The J segment lost 0 bases and the V segment lost 3 bases, leaving 1 base of the junction unmatched. The V gene's germline CDR1 is MDHEN and CDR2 SYDVKM. Written as DNA, the CDR3 is TGTGCCAGCAGTTTCCAGGGGGCCTCCTACGAGCAGTACTTC. This gives the protein CASSFQGASYEQYF. The complete variable domain, with remaining parts taken from reference TRBV28 and TRBJ2-7, reads DVKVTQSSRYLVKRTGEKVFLECVQDMDHENMFWYRQDPGLGLRLIYFSYDVKMKEKGDIPEGYSVSREKKERFSLILESASTNQTSMYLCASSFQGASYEQYFGPGTRLTVT.

V is TRBV19 and J is TRBJ1-5, with D maybe TRBD1 (5 bases). Germline CDR1 reads LNHDA; CDR2 reads SQIVND (reference sequence). This CDR3 contains 13 residues. The V and J ends lost 7 bases and 10 bases respectively, with 17 bases between them. This CDR3 is CASTPPGAPPQHF. The CDR3 DNA is TGTGCCAGTACTCCCCCCGGGGCCCCACCCCAGCATTTT.

This clone was seen only a few times. This chain joins TRBV4-2 and TRBJ2-3, with a weak D call TRBD2 (6 bases). The V end was cut by 1 base, the J end by 4 bases, with 27 bases between. The CDR3 has 20 residues. Per germline, CDR1 LGHNA and CDR2 YNFKEQ. CDR3 DNA: TGTGCCAGCAGCCAAGGAGAAGGCCGCGTGACTAGGAGGGGTTCAGATACGCAGTATTTT. Amino acid sequence: CASSQGEGRVTRRGSDTQYF.

V gene TRBV6-6 combines with J gene TRBJ2-3, with 8 positions matching TRBD1. This CDR3 contains 16 residues. V dropped 6 bases and J dropped 3; count of bases not matched to a gene: 11. Germline CDR1 MNHNY, CDR2 SVGAGI (reference sequence). CDR3 DNA: TGTGCCAGCAGCCGTAGCGGACAGGGAGAAACAGATACGCAGTATTTT. It specifies CASSRSGQGETDTQYF.

V usage is TRBV6-6 and J usage is TRBJ1-1, with a possible D match to TRBD1 (6 bases). Germline V gene data show CDR1 as MNHNY and CDR2 as SVGAGI (reference sequence). Trimming stripped 4 bases from V and 4 bases from J, with 7 bases between. The CDR3 runs to 12 residues. In nucleotides, the CDR3 is TGTGCCAGCAGTTGGACAGCCACTGAAGCTTTCTTT. Protein sequence: CASSWTATEAFF.

CDR3 sequence reads: CASLGMNTEAFF. The CDR3, as DNA: TGTGCCAGTCTCGGCATGAACACTGAAGCTTTCTTT. The J gene is TRBJ1-1, the V gene TRBV19; D is undetermined. Per germline, CDR1 LNHDA and CDR2 SQIVND (reference sequence). The CDR3 contains 12 residues. Deletions cut 8 bases from V and 0 bases from J, with 7 bases between. Based on the CDR3 plus reference TRBV19 and TRBJ1-1, the full variable domain is DGGITQSPKYLFRKEGQNVTLSCEQNLNHDAMYWYRQDPGQGLRLIYYSQIVNDFQKGDIAEGYSVSREKKESFPLTVTSAQKNPTAFYLCASLGMNTEAFFGQGTRLTVV.

The chain employs TRBV7-2 and TRBJ1-2; no clear D. The CDR3 loop spans 14 amino acids. Deletions cut 1 base from V and 3 bases from J, with 9 bases between. From germline, CDR1 is SGHTA and CDR2 FQGNSA. This CDR3 is CASSLGGTYYGYTF. CDR3 sequence (DNA): TGTGCCAGCAGCTTAGGGGGAACTTACTATGGCTACACCTTC. Combining the CDR3 with reference TRBV7-2 and TRBJ1-2 gives the whole variable domain GAGVSQSPSNKVTEKGKDVELRCDPISGHTALYWYRQSLGQGLEFLIYFQGNSAPDKSGLPSDRFSAERTGGSVSTLTIQRTQQEDSAVYLCASSLGGTYYGYTFGSGTRLTVV.

CDR3 DNA sequence: TGCGCCAGCAGCTTGGCTAGCGGGAGGGAGACCCAGTACTTC. It translates to CASSLASGRETQYF. The V gene is TRBV5-1, the J gene TRBJ2-5; TRBD2 matches at 11 bases. The germline CDR1 and CDR2 sequences are SGHRS and YFSETQ. The V segment lost 0 bases and the J segment 5 bases; nucleotides outside the gene matches: 0. The CDR3 sequence is 14 residues long.

The CDR3 reads CASNRNEGATNEKLFF. CDR3 DNA: TGTGCCAGCAACCGAAATGAGGGAGCAACTAATGAAAAACTGTTTTTT. The V call is TRBV11-3, the J call TRBJ1-4; D not resolved. Germline V gene data show CDR1 as SGHNT and CDR2 as YENEEA. The CDR3 runs 16 residues. Trimming removed 7 bases at V and 0 bases at J, with 15 bases between. The complete variable domain, with remaining parts taken from reference TRBV11-3 and TRBJ1-4, reads EAGVVQSPRYKIIEKKQPVAFWCNPISGHNTLYWYLQNLGQGPELLIRYENEEAVDDSQLPKDRFSAERLKGVDSTLKIQPAELGDSAVYLCASNRNEGATNEKLFFGSGTQLSVL.

The chain combines TRBV6-1 with TRBJ1-2; 8 bases map to TRBD1. V dropped 1 base and J dropped 5; count of bases not matched to a gene: 0. Per germline, CDR1 MNHNS and CDR2 SASEGT. The CDR3 is 13 amino acids. Written as DNA, the CDR3 is TGTGCCAGCAGTGAAGACAGGGGGTATGGCTACACCTTC. Protein: CASSEDRGYGYTF.

The chain recombines TRBV9 with TRBJ2-7; 11 bases map to TRBD2. The length of the CDR3 is 15 residues. Germline CDR1 and CDR2: SGDLS and YYNGEE. V lost 7 bases, J lost 4 bases, and 10 bases stayed unmatched. In nucleotides, the CDR3 is TGTGCCAGCTCCCGGGGATCTAGCGGGGGGTACGAGCAGTACTTC. Its protein product is CASSRGSSGGYEQYF.

This clone appeared once. V gene TRBV5-1 combines with J gene TRBJ2-1; 9 bases match TRBD2. The CDR3 is 14 amino acids. The J segment lost 7 bases and the V segment lost 2 bases, leaving 4 bases of the junction unmatched. Germline loops: CDR1 SGHRS, CDR2 YFSETQ. The CDR3 protein is CASSFSGSPNEQFF. In nucleotides, the CDR3 is TGCGCCAGCAGCTTTAGCGGGAGCCCTAATGAGCAGTTCTTC.

This clone was seen more than once but under ten times. CDR3 residues: CASSLLNPSYNEQFF. As DNA, the CDR3 is TGTGCCAGCAGTTTATTGAACCCGAGTTACAATGAGCAGTTCTTC. The chain couples TRBV27 to TRBJ2-1; D is uncertain. The CDR3 loop spans 15 amino acids. The germline V gene has CDR1 MNHEY and CDR2 SMNVEV (reference sequence). V was trimmed by 1 base and J by 4 bases, leaving 11 bases between them.

The CDR3 DNA is TGTGCCAGCAGCGTGGACAGTCTTAACATTCAGTACTTC. It specifies CASSVDSLNIQYF. This chain uses TRBV5-4 with TRBJ2-4; the D gene is possibly TRBD1 (6 bases). Germline CDR1 is SGHNT and CDR2 is YYREEE (reference sequence). V lost 4 bases and J 7 bases, leaving 12 bases between the germline ends. CDR3 length: 13 residues. The full variable domain, rest sourced from reference TRBV5-4 and TRBJ2-4, is ETGVTQSPTHLIKTRGQQVTLRCSSQSGHNTVSWYQQALGQGPQFIFQYYREEENGRGNFPPRFSGLQFPNYSSELNVNALELDDSALYLCASSVDSLNIQYFGAGTRLSVL.

This chain uses TRBV2 with TRBJ2-1; no firm D call. The CDR3 covers 17 residues. The germline V gene encodes CDR1 SNHLY and CDR2 FYNNEI. Trimming shortened V by 2 bases and J by 0 bases, and 14 bases separated the two germline ends. The CDR3 coding sequence is TGTGCCAGCAGTGAATTTGGAGCAGCTAGCTCCTACAATGAGCAGTTCTTC. Translating gives CASSEFGAASSYNEQFF.

The table lists this clone with a few counts. The J gene is TRBJ1-5, the V gene TRBV18; D is possibly TRBD1 (5 bases). The germline V and J ends were trimmed by 6 bases and 3 bases, with 18 bases remaining between them. CDR1 and CDR2 (germline): KGHSH, LQKENI. The CDR3 is 16 amino acids. The CDR3 region has the DNA TGTGCCAGCTCTCCCGCGGGAGGGACTAACAATCAGCCCCAGCATTTT. Its protein product is CASSPAGGTNNQPQHF.